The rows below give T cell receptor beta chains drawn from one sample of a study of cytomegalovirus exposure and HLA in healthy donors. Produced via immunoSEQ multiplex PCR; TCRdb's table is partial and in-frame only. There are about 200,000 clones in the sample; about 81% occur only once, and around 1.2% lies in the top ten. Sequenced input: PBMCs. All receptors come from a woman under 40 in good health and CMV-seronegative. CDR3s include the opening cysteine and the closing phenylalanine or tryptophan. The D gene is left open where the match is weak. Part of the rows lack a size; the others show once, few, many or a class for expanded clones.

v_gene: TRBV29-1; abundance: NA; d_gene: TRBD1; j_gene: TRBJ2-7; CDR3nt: TGCAGCGTTGGGCGACAGGGGGCGGCCTACGAGCAGTACTTC; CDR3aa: CSVGRQGAAYEQYF
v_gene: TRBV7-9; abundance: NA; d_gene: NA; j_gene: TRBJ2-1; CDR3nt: TGTGCCAGCAGCCCACCCGGGACAAGCTCCTACAATGAGCAGTTCTTC; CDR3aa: CASSPPGTSSYNEQFF
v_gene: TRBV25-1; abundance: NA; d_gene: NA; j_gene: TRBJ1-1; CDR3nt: TGTGCCAGCCAGGGACACCTGGGGACTGAAGCTTTCTTT; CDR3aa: CASQGHLGTEAFF
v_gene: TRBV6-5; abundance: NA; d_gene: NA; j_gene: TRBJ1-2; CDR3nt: TGTGCCAGCAGTTACCTATCAGGGGCTAACTATGGCTACACCTTC; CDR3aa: CASSYLSGANYGYTF
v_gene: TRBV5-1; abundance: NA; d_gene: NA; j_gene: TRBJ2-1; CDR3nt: TGCGCCAGCAGCCCCCTGGGCTATGAGCAGTTCTTC; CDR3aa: CASSPLGYEQFF
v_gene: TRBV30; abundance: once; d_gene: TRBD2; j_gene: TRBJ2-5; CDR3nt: TGTGCCTGGACTACTAGCGGTGGTCGCCAAGAGACCCAGTACTTC; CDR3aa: CAWTTSGGRQETQYF
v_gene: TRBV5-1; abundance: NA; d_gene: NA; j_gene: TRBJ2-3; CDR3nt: TGCGCCAGCAGCCGGACGGGGGACTTACGCACAGATACGCAGTATTTT; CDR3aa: CASSRTGDLRTDTQYF
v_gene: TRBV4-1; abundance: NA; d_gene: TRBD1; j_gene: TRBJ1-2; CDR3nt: TGCGCCAGCAGCCAGGCCGGGACAGGGATCTATGGCTACACCTTC; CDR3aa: CASSQAGTGIYGYTF
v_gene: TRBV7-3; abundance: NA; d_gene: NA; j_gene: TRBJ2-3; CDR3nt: TGTGCCAGCAGCTTTGGGACTTTCCCAGATACGCAGTATTTT; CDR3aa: CASSFGTFPDTQYF
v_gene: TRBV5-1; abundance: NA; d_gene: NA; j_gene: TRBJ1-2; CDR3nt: TGCGCCAGCAGCTTGGTGGCCAGTCCCCGGGGGAACTATGGCTACACCTTC; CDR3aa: CASSLVASPRGNYGYTF
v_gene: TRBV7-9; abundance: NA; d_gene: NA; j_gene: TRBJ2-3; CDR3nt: TGTGCCAGCAGCCCGCAAACATCGAGCACAGATACGCAGTATTTT; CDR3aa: CASSPQTSSTDTQYF
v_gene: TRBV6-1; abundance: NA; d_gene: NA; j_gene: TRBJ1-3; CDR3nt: TGTGCCAGCAGTCCGAGCCGTGGAAACACCATATATTTT; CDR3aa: CASSPSRGNTIYF
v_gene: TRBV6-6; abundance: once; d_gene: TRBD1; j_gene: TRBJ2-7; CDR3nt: TGTGCCAGCAGTCCGGGACAGGGGAACTACGAGCAGTACTTC; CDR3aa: CASSPGQGNYEQYF
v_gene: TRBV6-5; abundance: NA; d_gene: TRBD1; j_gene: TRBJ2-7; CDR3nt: TGTGCCAGCAGCCGGGACAGGGAAACCTACGAGCAGTACTTC; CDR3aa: CASSRDRETYEQYF
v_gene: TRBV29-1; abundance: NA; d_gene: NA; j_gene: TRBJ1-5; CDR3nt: TGCAGCGTTAGAGAGAATAGCAATCAGCCCCAGCATTTT; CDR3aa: CSVRENSNQPQHF
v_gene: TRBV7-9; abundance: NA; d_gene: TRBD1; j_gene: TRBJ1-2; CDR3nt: TGTGCCAGCAGCCCCAAAGCAGGGGGAACCCTTGTCTATGGCTACACCTTC; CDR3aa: CASSPKAGGTLVYGYTF
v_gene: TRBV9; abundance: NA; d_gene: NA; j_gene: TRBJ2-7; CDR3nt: TGTGCCAGCAGCGTACCCTCGGGGGTCGGCGAGCAGTACTTC; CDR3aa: CASSVPSGVGEQYF
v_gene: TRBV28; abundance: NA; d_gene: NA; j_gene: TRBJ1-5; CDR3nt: TGTGCCAGCAGTTTATCGGCGGGGTGGTTTCAGCCCCAGCATTTT; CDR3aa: CASSLSAGWFQPQHF
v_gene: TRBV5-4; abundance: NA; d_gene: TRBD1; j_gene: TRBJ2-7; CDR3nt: TGTGCCAGCAGCCCCGGGACAGTGACTTACGAGCAGTACTTC; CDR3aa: CASSPGTVTYEQYF
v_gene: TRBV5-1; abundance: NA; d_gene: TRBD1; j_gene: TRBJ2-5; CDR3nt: TGCGCCAGCAGCTCCGGACAGGACGGGGAGACCCAGTACTTC; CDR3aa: CASSSGQDGETQYF